Below, 27 T cell receptor beta chains from the same sample are listed, as sequenced in a study of blood T cell repertoires in COVID-19. Here immunoSEQ multiplex PCR was the method, and the copy in TCRdb shows in-frame clones only, minus some. The sample holds under 200,000 clones, 87% seen once. The sequenced sample consisted of peripheral blood. The source is a man between 60 and 75 years old with active or convalescent COVID-19.

This clone was observed a handful of times. This chain links TRBV11-3 with TRBJ2-2; TRBD2 aligns across 7 bases. Trimming cost V 6 bases and J 2 bases; bases outside gene matches: 9. CDR3 length: 16 amino acids. From germline, CDR1 is SGHNT and CDR2 YENEEA. The CDR3 bases are TGTGCCAGCAGGTCTCAGGGAGGGGACAACACCGGGGAGCTGTTTTTT. Residues: CASRSQGGDNTGELFF.

The CDR3 region is CAWSEKTSGREKLFF. The CDR3 DNA reads TGTGCCTGGAGTGAGAAGACATCGGGGAGGGAAAAACTGTTTTTT. This chain joins TRBV30 and TRBJ1-4, with no clear D. V lost 1 base to trimming and J lost 8 bases, with 17 bases between them. The V gene's germline CDR1 is GTSNPN and CDR2 SVGIG (reference sequence). The CDR3 is 15 amino acids.

This chain joins TRBV28 and TRBJ1-5; D is ambiguous. Deletions cut 5 bases from V and 5 bases from J, with 19 bases between. Germline V gene data show CDR1 as MDHEN and CDR2 as SYDVKM. The CDR3 runs 16 residues. The CDR3, as DNA: TGTGCCAGCAGTCCCGCGGGTGAGGGTCGTGATCAGCCCCAGCATTTT. Translated: CASSPAGEGRDQPQHF.

V and J are TRBV12-3 or TRBV12-4 and TRBJ2-1; 7 nucleotides align to TRBD2. J gave up 9 bases and V 3 bases, and 2 bases lay outside the gene matches. This CDR3 comprises 12 residues. The CDR3 sequence: CASSFPGGEQFF. CDR3 sequence (DNA): TGTGCCAGCAGTTTCCCGGGGGGTGAGCAGTTCTTC.

The V call is TRBV2, the J call TRBJ1-2; 9 bases fit TRBD1. V dropped 6 bases and J dropped 4; count of bases not matched to a gene: 6. The CDR3 sequence is 14 residues long. The germline V gene has CDR1 SNHLY and CDR2 FYNNEI. The DNA of the CDR3 is TGTGCCAGCAGAACGGGACAGGGAGGCTATGGCTACACCTTC. Translating gives CASRTGQGGYGYTF. The entire variable domain, with the rest obtained from reference TRBV2 and TRBJ1-2, is as follows: EPEVTQTPSHQVTQMGQEVILRCVPISNHLYFYWYRQILGQKVEFLVSFYNNEISEKSEIFDDQFSVERPDGSNFTLKIRSTKLEDSAMYFCASRTGQGGYGYTFGSGTRLTVV.

V gene TRBV21-1 combines with J gene TRBJ2-3; the table's TRBD1 call for D was not verified on the DNA. TRBV21-1 is a pseudogene segment. The CDR3 has 15 amino acids. The CDR3 reads CASSKGLVNKDTQYF. For the CDR3, the DNA is TGTGCCAGCAGCAAAGGCCTCGTGAACAAAGATACGCAGTATTTT.

The sample holds one count of this clone. The rearrangement uses TRBV24-1 and TRBJ2-3, with 8 positions matching TRBD1. V lost 2 bases and J lost 10; bases outside the gene matches: 7. The germline CDR1 and CDR2 sequences are KGHDR and SFDVKD. This CDR3 comprises 14 residues. The CDR3 nucleotides are TGTGCCACCAGTGATTCCGGGACAGGTCGTCCGCAGTATTTT. The encoded protein is CATSDSGTGRPQYF.

The genes are TRBV11-3 and TRBJ2-3; the D is unclear. The CDR3 is made up of 15 amino acids. Germline assignment: CDR1 SGHNT and CDR2 YENEEA. The ends were cut back, 5 bases at V and 4 bases at J, with 16 bases in the middle. The CDR3 bases are TGTGCCAGCAGCCTCGGAGAGCTGGTGCCAGATACGCAGTATTTT. This translates into CASSLGELVPDTQYF.

In its sample, this clone was seen once. Other DNA sequences in the sample encode the same CDR3. The chain couples TRBV5-1 to TRBJ2-3, with D unresolved. The germline V and J ends were trimmed by 0 bases and 3 bases, with 8 bases remaining between them. The CDR3 contains 14 residues. Germline lookup yields CDR1 SGHRS and CDR2 YFSETQ. As DNA, the CDR3 is TGCGCCAGCAGCTTGGGTTTAGCTACAGATACGCAGTATTTT. It encodes CASSLGLATDTQYF.

V is TRBV5-1 and J is TRBJ2-7; D gene uncertain. This CDR3 spans 13 amino acids. From germline, CDR1 is SGHRS and CDR2 YFSETQ. Between the trimmed V and J ends, which lost 3 bases and 1 base, there was a span of 8 bases. The CDR3 DNA reads as TGCGCCAGCAGCTCAGGTCTGTCCTACGAGCAGTACTTC. Translating gives CASSSGLSYEQYF. The complete variable domain, with remaining parts taken from reference TRBV5-1 and TRBJ2-7, reads KAGVTQTPRYLIKTRGQQVTLSCSPISGHRSVSWYQQTPGQGLQFLFEYFSETQRNKGNFPGRFSGRQFSNSRSEMNVSTLELGDSALYLCASSSGLSYEQYFGPGTRLTVT.

This clone came up once. The chain has TRBV30 and TRBJ2-3; a weak D match, TRBD2 (7 bases). Germline lookup yields CDR1 GTSNPN and CDR2 SVGIG (reference sequence). There are 14 residues in the CDR3. V was clipped by 2 bases and J by 1 base, with 10 bases between them. Written as DNA, the CDR3 is TGTGCCTGGAGTAAAGGGGGGGGCACAGATACGCAGTATTTT. Amino acids: CAWSKGGGTDTQYF.

The chain has TRBV2 and TRBJ1-6, with TRBD1 identical over 12 bases. This CDR3 has 15 amino acids. Germline V CDR1 and CDR2: SNHLY, FYNNEI. V shed 7 bases, J shed 10 bases, and the junction held 8 bases outside the gene matches. The CDR3 region has the DNA TGTGCCAGCAATCCGGGACAGGGGGCTCGATCACCCCTCCACTTT. It encodes CASNPGQGARSPLHF.

This chain uses TRBV7-9 with TRBJ2-1; the match to TRBD2 covers 9 bases. CDR3 length: 17 amino acids. J gave up 0 bases and V 5 bases, and 8 bases lay outside the gene matches. Germline CDR1 reads SEHNR; CDR2 reads FQNEAQ (reference sequence). The CDR3, as DNA: TGTGCCAGCAGCCCCCGTGCGGGGGGGAGCTCCTACAATGAGCAGTTCTTC. Translation: CASSPRAGGSSYNEQFF.

This clone was picked up a small number of times. Here the CDR3 reads CAWTPTRTGRRNYGYTF. The CDR3 nucleotides are TGTGCCTGGACCCCAACTCGGACAGGGAGGAGAAACTATGGCTACACCTTC. This chain joins TRBV30 and TRBJ1-2, with 8 nucleotides matching TRBD1. The germline V gene encodes CDR1 GTSNPN and CDR2 SVGIG (reference sequence). V shed 4 bases, J shed 2 bases, and the junction held 15 bases outside the gene matches. The CDR3 length is 17 residues. Full variable domain (remainder filled in from reference TRBV30 and TRBJ1-2): SQTIHQWPATLVQPVGSPLSLECTVEGTSNPNLYWYRQAAGRGLQLLFYSVGIGQISSEVPQNLSASRPQDRQFILSSKKLLLSDSGFYLCAWTPTRTGRRNYGYTFGSGTRLTVV.

The genes are TRBV4-1 and TRBJ2-5, with D possibly being TRBD1 (6 bases). Deletions cut 4 bases from V and 5 bases from J, with 14 bases between. Germline V CDR1 and CDR2: MGHRA, YSYEKL. This CDR3 has 14 amino acids. CDR3 sequence: CASSRQQGTETQYF. CDR3 coding DNA: TGCGCCAGCAGCCGCCAACAGGGAACCGAGACCCAGTACTTC.

V gene TRBV9 combines with J gene TRBJ2-2, with 8 bases fitting TRBD2. Germline CDR1 reads SGDLS; CDR2 reads YYNGEE. This CDR3 is built from 17 residues. V was clipped by 0 bases and J by 3 bases; unmatched bases: 7. CDR3 bases: TGTGCCAGCAGCGTAGTCGGGGGGGCTGTGGACACCGGGGAGCTGTTTTTT. Its protein is CASSVVGGAVDTGELFF.

This clone occurred a few times. The chain uses TRBV6-2 or TRBV6-3 and TRBJ2-1; 8 bases fit TRBD2. The CDR3 totals 15 residues. CDR1 and CDR2 from the germline V gene are MNHEY and SVGEGT. Unmatched junction bases numbered 6, after V lost 3 bases and J lost 5 bases. The chain's CDR3 is CASSYISGGNNEQFF. The CDR3, as DNA: TGTGCCAGCAGTTATATATCGGGGGGGAACAATGAGCAGTTCTTC.

The chain joins TRBV6-5 to TRBJ1-1; 7 positions agree with TRBD1. With 6 bases clipped from V and 1 base from J, the junction kept 2 bases outside the gene matches. The CDR3 sequence is 13 residues long. Germline CDR1 is MNHEY and CDR2 is SVGAGI. The CDR3 sequence is CASSPGGNTEAFF. The CDR3 coding sequence is TGTGCCAGCAGCCCAGGGGGGAACACTGAAGCTTTCTTT.

V and J are TRBV2 and TRBJ2-5; 10 nucleotides align to TRBD2. V lost 2 bases, J lost 5 bases, and 8 bases stayed unmatched. CDR3 length: 16 residues. Germline values: CDR1 SNHLY, CDR2 FYNNEI. The CDR3 DNA follows: TGTGCCAGCAGTGAATTCACTAGCGGGGTGTATGAGACCCAGTACTTC. Translating it yields CASSEFTSGVYETQYF.

V is TRBV3-1 (or the pseudogene TRBV3-2) and J is TRBJ1-6; tentative D call: TRBD1 (5 bases). Germline assignment: CDR1 LGHDT and CDR2 YNNKEL (reference sequence). The ends were cut back, 1 base at V and 7 bases at J, with 14 bases in the middle. The CDR3 loop spans 16 amino acids. The CDR3: CASSQVQDKLNSPLHF. CDR3 sequence (DNA): TGTGCCAGCAGCCAAGTGCAGGACAAGCTGAATTCACCCCTCCACTTT.

This clone was observed a handful of times. The chain joins TRBV5-6 to TRBJ2-5; 10 nucleotides line up with TRBD1. The CDR3 contains 16 residues. Germline loops: CDR1 SGHDT, CDR2 YYEEEE. V was clipped by 0 bases and J by 4 bases; unmatched bases: 6. The DNA of the CDR3 is TGTGCCAGCAGCTTGGATCTGACAGGGGGCGGAGAGACCCAGTACTTC. It yields the protein CASSLDLTGGGETQYF.

The chain recombines TRBV5-1 with TRBJ2-2; D perhaps matches TRBD1 (6 bases). This CDR3 comprises 13 residues. With 3 bases removed from V and 7 bases from J, the gap between germline ends came to 10 bases. In germline, CDR1 is SGHRS, CDR2 YFSETQ. The CDR3 loop is CASSSQGYGELFF. The CDR3 nucleotides are TGCGCCAGCAGCTCACAGGGTTACGGGGAGCTGTTTTTT.

This clone is a singleton in its sample. This chain joins TRBV18 and TRBJ1-1, with a tentative D call TRBD1 (5 bases). Germline values: CDR1 KGHSH, CDR2 LQKENI. The CDR3 totals 14 residues. The germline V and J ends were trimmed by 3 bases and 5 bases, with 13 bases remaining between them. The DNA for the CDR3 is TGTGCCAGCTCACCGGCAGGGCGGGGGACTGAAGCTTTCTTT. Residues: CASSPAGRGTEAFF.

This rearrangement joins TRBV6-5 to TRBJ2-7; 12 positions agree with TRBD2. This CDR3 has 14 amino acids. The J segment lost 3 bases and the V segment lost 6 bases, leaving 3 bases of the junction unmatched. Germline assignment: CDR1 MNHEY and CDR2 SVGAGI. CDR3 nucleotides: TGTGCCAGCAGCCGACTAGCGGGGGACTACGAGCAGTACTTC. This translates into CASSRLAGDYEQYF.

V and J are TRBV6-5 and TRBJ1-1; D not certain. In germline, CDR1 is MNHEY, CDR2 SVGAGI. This CDR3 spans 15 amino acids. The V and J ends lost 0 bases and 2 bases respectively, with 10 bases between them. This CDR3 reads CASSYSLQYNTEAFF. CDR3 DNA: TGTGCCAGCAGTTACTCCCTACAGTATAACACTGAAGCTTTCTTT.

This chain connects TRBV5-1 to TRBJ1-4; D is undetermined. The CDR3 has 13 residues. The germline V gene encodes CDR1 SGHRS and CDR2 YFSETQ. The V gene lost 7 bases and the J gene lost 0 bases, with 7 bases spanning the gap. For the CDR3, the DNA is TGCGCCAGCGGGAGAACAACTAATGAAAAACTGTTTTTT. It yields the protein CASGRTTNEKLFF.

The genes are TRBV6-6 and TRBJ1-2, with 7 positions matching TRBD1. Germline CDR1 reads MNHNY; CDR2 reads SVGAGI (reference sequence). This CDR3 contains 16 residues. The junction had 13 bases not matched to a gene; V was cut back by 2 bases and J by 7 bases. The CDR3 coding sequence is TGTGCCAGCAGTTACACTCACAACGACAGGGAAGGTGGCTACACCTTC. Amino acid sequence: CASSYTHNDREGGYTF.